This T cell receptor (beta chain) is from a study of T cell changes during pregnancy in multiple sclerosis. This CDR3 has 13 amino acids. Germline CDR1 reads MGHDK; CDR2 reads SYGVNS. The V and J ends lost 4 bases and 7 bases, in that order; junction bases with no gene match: 3. The protocol was immunoSEQ multiplex PCR, while the TCRdb copy is restricted to in-frame clones and leaves out a portion. The sample has fewer than 50,000 clones; 90% to 95% are singletons. This material consisted of CD8+ T cells from peripheral blood mononuclear cells, taken in the first trimester of pregnancy. The chain recombines TRBV25-1 with TRBJ2-1, with TRBD1 identical over 8 bases. The source of this sequence is a female donor with multiple sclerosis, enrolled in a pregnancy study. In DNA form, the CDR3 reads TGTGCCAGCAGTGCGGACAGGGTGAATGAGCAGTTCTTC. This sequence encodes CASSADRVNEQFF. Full variable domain (rest looked up from reference TRBV25-1 and TRBJ2-1): EADIYQTPRYLVIGTGKKITLECSQTMGHDKMYWYQQDPGMELHLIHYSYGVNSTEKGDLSSESTVSRIRTEHFPLTLESARPSHTSQYLCASSADRVNEQFFGPGTRLTVL.